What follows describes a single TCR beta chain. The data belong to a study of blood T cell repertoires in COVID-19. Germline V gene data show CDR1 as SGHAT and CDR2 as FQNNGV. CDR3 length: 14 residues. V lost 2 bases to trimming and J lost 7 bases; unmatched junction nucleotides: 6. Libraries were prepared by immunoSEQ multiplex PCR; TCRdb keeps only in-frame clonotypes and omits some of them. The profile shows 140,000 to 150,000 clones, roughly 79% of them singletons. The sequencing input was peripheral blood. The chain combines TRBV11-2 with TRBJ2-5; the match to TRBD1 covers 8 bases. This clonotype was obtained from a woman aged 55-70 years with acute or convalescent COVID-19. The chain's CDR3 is CASSLRTGPGTQYF. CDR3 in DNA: TGTGCCAGCAGCTTAAGGACAGGGCCTGGGACCCAGTACTTC.